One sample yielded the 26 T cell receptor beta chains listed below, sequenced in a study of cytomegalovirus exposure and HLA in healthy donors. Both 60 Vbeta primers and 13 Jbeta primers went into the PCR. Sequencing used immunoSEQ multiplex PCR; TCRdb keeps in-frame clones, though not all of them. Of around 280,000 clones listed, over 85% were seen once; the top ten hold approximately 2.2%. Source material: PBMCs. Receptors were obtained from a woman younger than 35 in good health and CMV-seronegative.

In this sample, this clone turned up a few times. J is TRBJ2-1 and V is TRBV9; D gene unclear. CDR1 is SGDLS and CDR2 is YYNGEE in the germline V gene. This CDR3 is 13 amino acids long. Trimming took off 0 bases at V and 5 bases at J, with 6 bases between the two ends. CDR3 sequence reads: CASSVDTNNEQFF. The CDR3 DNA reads TGTGCCAGCAGCGTAGACACCAACAATGAGCAGTTCTTC.

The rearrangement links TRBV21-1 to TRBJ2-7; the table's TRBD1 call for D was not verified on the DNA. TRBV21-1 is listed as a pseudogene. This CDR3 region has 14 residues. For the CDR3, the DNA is TGTGCCAGCAACAGGGGGAGGGGGCCCGACGAGCAGTACTTC. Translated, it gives CASNRGRGPDEQYF.

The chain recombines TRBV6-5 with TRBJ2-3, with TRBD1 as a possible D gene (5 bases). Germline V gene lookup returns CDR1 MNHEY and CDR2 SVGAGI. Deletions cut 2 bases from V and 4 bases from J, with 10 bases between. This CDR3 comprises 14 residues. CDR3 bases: TGTGCCAGCAGTTACCGGCAGGGCTCAGATACGCAGTATTTT. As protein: CASSYRQGSDTQYF.

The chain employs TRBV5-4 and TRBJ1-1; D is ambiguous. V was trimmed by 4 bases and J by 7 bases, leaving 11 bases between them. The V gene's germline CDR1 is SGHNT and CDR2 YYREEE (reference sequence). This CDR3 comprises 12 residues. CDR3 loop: CASSLDRFEAFF. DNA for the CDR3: TGTGCCAGCAGCCTGGACCGGTTTGAAGCTTTCTTT.

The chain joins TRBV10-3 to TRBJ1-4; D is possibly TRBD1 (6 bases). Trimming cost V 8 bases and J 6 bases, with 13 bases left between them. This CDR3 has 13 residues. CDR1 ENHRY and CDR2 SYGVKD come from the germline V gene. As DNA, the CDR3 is TGTGCCATCCGAGGGGGGGGCGATGAAAAACTGTTTTTT. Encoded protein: CAIRGGGDEKLFF.

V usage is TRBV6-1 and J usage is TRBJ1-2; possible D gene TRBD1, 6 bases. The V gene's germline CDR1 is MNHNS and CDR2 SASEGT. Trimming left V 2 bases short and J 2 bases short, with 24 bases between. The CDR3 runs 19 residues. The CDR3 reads CASSEMILPTGRSNYGYTF. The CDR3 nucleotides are TGTGCCAGCAGTGAAATGATCCTGCCGACAGGTCGTAGCAACTATGGCTACACCTTC.

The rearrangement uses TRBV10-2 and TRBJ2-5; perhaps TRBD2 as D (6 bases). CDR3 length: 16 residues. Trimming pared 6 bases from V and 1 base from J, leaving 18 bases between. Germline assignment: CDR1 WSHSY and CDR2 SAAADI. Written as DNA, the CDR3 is TGCGCCAGCAGCCCTCTCGCGGCGGGACGCCAAGAGACCCAGTACTTC. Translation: CASSPLAAGRQETQYF.

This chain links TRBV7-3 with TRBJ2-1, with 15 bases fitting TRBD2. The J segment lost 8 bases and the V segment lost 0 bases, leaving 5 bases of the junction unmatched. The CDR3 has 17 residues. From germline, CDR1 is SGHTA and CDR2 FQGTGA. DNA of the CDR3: TGTGCCAGCAGCTTAACCCCGGGACTAGCGGGGGGAGATGAGCAGTTCTTC. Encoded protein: CASSLTPGLAGGDEQFF.

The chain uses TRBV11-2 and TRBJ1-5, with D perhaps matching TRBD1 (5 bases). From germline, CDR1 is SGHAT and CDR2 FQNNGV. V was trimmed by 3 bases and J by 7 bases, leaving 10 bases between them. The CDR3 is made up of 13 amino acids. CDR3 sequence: CASSFGGGQPQHF. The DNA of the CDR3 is TGTGCCAGCAGCTTCGGGGGTGGACAGCCCCAGCATTTT.

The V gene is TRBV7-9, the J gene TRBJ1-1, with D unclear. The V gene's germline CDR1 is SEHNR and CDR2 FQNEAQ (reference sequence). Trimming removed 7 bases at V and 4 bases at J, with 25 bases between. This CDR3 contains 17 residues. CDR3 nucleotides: TGTGCCAGCACCTCACCTTCGGTCCGCGGAGGGTCCACTGAAGCTTTCTTT. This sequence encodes CASTSPSVRGGSTEAFF.

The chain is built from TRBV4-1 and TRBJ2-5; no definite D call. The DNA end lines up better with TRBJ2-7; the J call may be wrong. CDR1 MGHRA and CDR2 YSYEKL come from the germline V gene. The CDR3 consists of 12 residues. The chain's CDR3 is CASSQAPYEQYF. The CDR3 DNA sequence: TGCGCCAGCAGCCAAGCACCCTACGAGCAGTACTTC.

CDR3 sequence (DNA): TGCGCCAGCAGCCAAGGACTAGCGGCCTACAATGAGCAGTTCTTC. It specifies CASSQGLAAYNEQFF. The J gene is TRBJ2-1, the V gene TRBV4-1; 9 nucleotides line up with TRBD2. The CDR3 runs 15 residues. After removal of 1 base from V and 2 bases from J, the junction contained 0 bases not matched to a gene. Per germline, CDR1 MGHRA and CDR2 YSYEKL.

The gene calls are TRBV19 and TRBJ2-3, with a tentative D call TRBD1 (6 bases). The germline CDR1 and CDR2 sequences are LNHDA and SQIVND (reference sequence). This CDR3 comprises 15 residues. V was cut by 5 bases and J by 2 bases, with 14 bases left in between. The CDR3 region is CASSARQDLTDTQYF. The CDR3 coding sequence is TGTGCCAGTAGTGCCCGACAGGACCTCACAGATACGCAGTATTTT.

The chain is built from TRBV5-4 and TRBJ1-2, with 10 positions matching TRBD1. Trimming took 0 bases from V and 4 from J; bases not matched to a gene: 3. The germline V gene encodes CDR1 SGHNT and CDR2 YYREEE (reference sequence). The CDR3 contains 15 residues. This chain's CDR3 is CASSLGDRGLYGYTF. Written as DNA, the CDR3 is TGTGCCAGCAGCTTGGGGGACAGGGGACTCTATGGCTACACCTTC.

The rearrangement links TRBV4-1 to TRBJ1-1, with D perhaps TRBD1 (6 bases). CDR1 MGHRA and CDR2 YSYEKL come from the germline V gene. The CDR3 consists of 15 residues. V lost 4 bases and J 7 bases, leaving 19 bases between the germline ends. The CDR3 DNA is TGCGCCAGCAGCCCCCGGACAGAAAGGGATGATGAAGCTTTCTTT. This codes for CASSPRTERDDEAFF.

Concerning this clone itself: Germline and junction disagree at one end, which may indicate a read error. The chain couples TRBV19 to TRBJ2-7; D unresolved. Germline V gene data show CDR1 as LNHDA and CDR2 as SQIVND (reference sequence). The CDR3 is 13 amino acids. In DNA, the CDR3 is TGTGCCAGTAGGTCCAGAAACAACTACGAGCAGTATTTC. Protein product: CASRSRNNYEQYF.

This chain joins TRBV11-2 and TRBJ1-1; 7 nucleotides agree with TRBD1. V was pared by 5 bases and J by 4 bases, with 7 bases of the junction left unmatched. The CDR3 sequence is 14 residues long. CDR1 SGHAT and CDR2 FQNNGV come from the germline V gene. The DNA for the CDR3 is TGTGCCAGCAGCCGTTCCGGGACAGTCACTGAAGCTTTCTTT. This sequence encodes CASSRSGTVTEAFF.

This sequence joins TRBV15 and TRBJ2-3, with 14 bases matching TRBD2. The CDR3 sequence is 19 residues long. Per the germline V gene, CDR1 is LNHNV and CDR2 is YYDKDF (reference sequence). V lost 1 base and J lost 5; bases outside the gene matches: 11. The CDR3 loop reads CATSRGTSGGSYQGDTQYF. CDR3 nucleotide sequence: TGTGCCACCAGCAGAGGGACTAGCGGGGGGTCCTATCAGGGAGATACGCAGTATTTT.

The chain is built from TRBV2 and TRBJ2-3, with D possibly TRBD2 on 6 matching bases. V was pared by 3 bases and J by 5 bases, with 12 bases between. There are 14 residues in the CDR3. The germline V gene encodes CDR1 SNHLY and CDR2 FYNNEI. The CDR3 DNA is TGTGCCAGCAGTGATTCGGAGGGTGGAGATACGCAGTATTTT. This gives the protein CASSDSEGGDTQYF.

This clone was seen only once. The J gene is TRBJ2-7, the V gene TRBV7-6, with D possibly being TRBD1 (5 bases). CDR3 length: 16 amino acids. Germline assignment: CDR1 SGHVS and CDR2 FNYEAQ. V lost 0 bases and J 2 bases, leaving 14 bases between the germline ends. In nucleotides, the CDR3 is TGTGCCAGCAGCTTAGCAGGGGCGTCAGGCGCCTACGAGCAGTACTTC. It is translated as CASSLAGASGAYEQYF.

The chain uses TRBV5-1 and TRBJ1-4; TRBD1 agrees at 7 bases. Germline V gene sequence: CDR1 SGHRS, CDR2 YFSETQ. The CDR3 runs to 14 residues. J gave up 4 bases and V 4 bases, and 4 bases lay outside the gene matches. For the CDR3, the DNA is TGCGCCAGCAGCCCGGGACAGAGTAATGAAAAACTGTTTTTT. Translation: CASSPGQSNEKLFF. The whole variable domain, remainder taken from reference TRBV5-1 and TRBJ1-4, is KAGVTQTPRYLIKTRGQQVTLSCSPISGHRSVSWYQQTPGQGLQFLFEYFSETQRNKGNFPGRFSGRQFSNSRSEMNVSTLELGDSALYLCASSPGQSNEKLFFGSGTQLSVL.

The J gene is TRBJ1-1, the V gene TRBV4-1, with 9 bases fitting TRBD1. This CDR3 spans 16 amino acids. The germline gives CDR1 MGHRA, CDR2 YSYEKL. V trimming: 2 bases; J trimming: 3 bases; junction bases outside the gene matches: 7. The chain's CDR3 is CASSQSPGQGDTEAFF. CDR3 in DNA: TGCGCCAGCAGCCAAAGCCCGGGACAGGGCGACACTGAAGCTTTCTTT.

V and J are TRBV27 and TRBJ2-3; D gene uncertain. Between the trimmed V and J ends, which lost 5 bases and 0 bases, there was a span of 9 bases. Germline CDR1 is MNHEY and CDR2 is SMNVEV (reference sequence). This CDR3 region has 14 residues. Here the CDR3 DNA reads TGTGCCAGCAGTGAGTCCAAAAGCACAGATACGCAGTATTTT. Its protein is CASSESKSTDTQYF.

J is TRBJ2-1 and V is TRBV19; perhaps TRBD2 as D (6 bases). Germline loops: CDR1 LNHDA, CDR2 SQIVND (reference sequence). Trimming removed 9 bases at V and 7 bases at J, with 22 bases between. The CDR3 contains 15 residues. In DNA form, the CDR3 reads TGTGCCAGCCACAACCGGGACTCCTCGTTGAATGAGCAGTTCTTC. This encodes CASHNRDSSLNEQFF. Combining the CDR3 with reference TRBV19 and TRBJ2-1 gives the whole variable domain DGGITQSPKYLFRKEGQNVTLSCEQNLNHDAMYWYRQDPGQGLRLIYYSQIVNDFQKGDIAEGYSVSREKKESFPLTVTSAQKNPTAFYLCASHNRDSSLNEQFFGPGTRLTVL.

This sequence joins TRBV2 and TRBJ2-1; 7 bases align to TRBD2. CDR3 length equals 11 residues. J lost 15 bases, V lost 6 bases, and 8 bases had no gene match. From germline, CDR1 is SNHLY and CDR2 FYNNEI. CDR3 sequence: CASSAVWEGFF. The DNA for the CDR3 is TGTGCCAGCAGCGCAGTGTGGGAGGGGTTCTTC.

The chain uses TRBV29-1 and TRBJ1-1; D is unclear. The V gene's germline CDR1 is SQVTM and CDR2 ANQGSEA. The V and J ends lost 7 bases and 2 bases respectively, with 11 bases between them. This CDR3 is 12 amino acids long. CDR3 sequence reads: CSATWANTEAFF. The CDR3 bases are TGCAGCGCCACATGGGCAAACACTGAAGCTTTCTTT.